These 20 T cell receptor beta chains were sequenced from one sample in a study of T-cell reconstitution after alpha-beta-depleted transplantation in children. TCRbeta library preparation incorporated unique molecular identifiers. TCRdb redid the calling of the PCR reads with MiXCR, one entry per CDR3 protein. Of a few hundred thousand distinct CDR3 sequences listed, 10% to 15% are singletons. This sample comprised PBMCs, mostly from graft donor cells, obtained 360 days after TCRalphabeta/CD19-depleted stem cell transplant. The source of these receptors is a male patient aged 10 to 17 who had a stem cell transplant for acute myeloid leukemia, so the T cells may come from the graft donor.

The chain employs TRBV5-1 and TRBJ2-3, with TRBD2 matching 8 bases. CDR3 length: 17 residues. Germline CDR1 reads SGHRS; CDR2 reads YFSETQ. Trimming took 0 bases from V and 5 from J; bases not matched to a gene: 11. The CDR3 protein is CASSLAKSGSGIDTQYF. CDR3 bases: TGCGCCAGCAGCTTGGCAAAGAGCGGGAGTGGTATAGATACGCAGTATTTT.

This clonotype has a handful of counts. The chain uses TRBV28 and TRBJ1-2, with 9 bases that match TRBD1. CDR1 is MDHEN, CDR2 SYDVKM, per germline. This CDR3 contains 16 residues. V was pared by 5 bases and J by 1 base, with 8 bases of the junction left unmatched. This CDR3 is CASSPEGQGINYGYTF. Written as DNA, the CDR3 is TGTGCCAGCAGTCCTGAGGGACAGGGTATTAACTATGGCTACACCTTC.

This clonotype appeared many times. V and J are TRBV20-1 and TRBJ2-3; D is undetermined. Germline V gene sequence: CDR1 DFQATT, CDR2 SNEGSKA (reference sequence). The CDR3 runs 14 residues. The CDR3 spells CSPSGSAHADTQYF. The CDR3 DNA sequence: TGCAGCCCGAGTGGTTCGGCCCATGCAGATACGCAGTATTTT.

This clonotype showed up just a few times. The CDR3 sequence is CASSFPSPGDTQYF. CDR3 sequence (DNA): TGTGCCAGCAGTTTCCCGAGCCCGGGAGATACGCAGTATTTT. The chain combines TRBV27 with TRBJ2-3; D call uncertain. This CDR3 region has 14 residues. With 3 bases removed from V and 5 bases from J, the gap between germline ends came to 12 bases. Germline V CDR1 and CDR2: MNHEY, SMNVEV (reference sequence).

This clonotype was seen once. The chain links TRBV4-1 to TRBJ2-7, with D maybe TRBD2 (5 bases). V gave up 1 base and J gave up 3 bases, with 13 bases separating them. CDR3 size: 15 residues. Germline V CDR1 and CDR2: MGHRA, YSYEKL. The CDR3 is CASSQVDSAGYEQYF. In nucleotides, the CDR3 is TGCGCCAGCAGCCAAGTGGATAGCGCGGGCTACGAGCAGTACTTC.

This clonotype was observed many times. V gene TRBV5-1 combines with J gene TRBJ2-3; D is ambiguous. Germline CDR1 is SGHRS and CDR2 is YFSETQ. V was trimmed by 0 bases and J by 3 bases, leaving 5 bases between them. This CDR3 contains 13 residues. CDR3 DNA sequence: TGCGCCAGCAGCTTGGTGGTGACAGATACGCAGTATTTT. Translated, it gives CASSLVVTDTQYF. Full variable domain (rest looked up from reference TRBV5-1 and TRBJ2-3): KAGVTQTPRYLIKTRGQQVTLSCSPISGHRSVSWYQQTPGQGLQFLFEYFSETQRNKGNFPGRFSGRQFSNSRSEMNVSTLELGDSALYLCASSLVVTDTQYFGPGTRLTVL.

J is TRBJ2-2 and V is TRBV4-2; D may correspond to TRBD1 or TRBD2 (5 bases each). Trimming cost V 0 bases and J 0 bases, with 17 bases left between them. This CDR3 is built from 19 residues. The germline V gene encodes CDR1 LGHNA and CDR2 YNFKEQ. The CDR3 spells CASSQDHLGRQSNTGELFF. DNA for the CDR3: TGTGCCAGCAGCCAAGACCACTTGGGGAGACAGTCGAACACCGGGGAGCTGTTTTTT.

There are many counts of this clonotype. This chain uses TRBV7-8 with TRBJ2-7; perhaps TRBD1 as D (6 bases). The CDR3 is 17 amino acids. Germline CDR1 reads SGHVS; CDR2 reads FQNEAQ. Trimming stripped 0 bases from V and 4 bases from J, with 19 bases between. CDR3 loop: CASSLANSGANLYEQYV. The CDR3 DNA sequence: TGTGCCAGCAGCTTAGCGAATTCAGGGGCAAATTTATACGAGCAGTACGTC.

This clonotype was detected ten times or more. This chain connects TRBV20-1 to TRBJ2-5; D remains unclear. Between the trimmed V and J ends, which lost 0 bases and 5 bases, there was a span of 4 bases. There are 11 residues in the CDR3. The germline CDR1 and CDR2 sequences are DFQATT and SNEGSKA (reference sequence). CDR3 bases: TGCAGTGCTAGAGAGTATGAGACCCAGTACTTC. Translation: CSAREYETQYF.

This clonotype was seen a few times. J is TRBJ2-1 and V is TRBV12-3 or TRBV12-4, with 9 bases matching TRBD2. This CDR3 is 15 amino acids long. The J segment lost 7 bases and the V segment lost 6 bases, leaving 10 bases of the junction unmatched. CDR3 sequence (DNA): TGTGCCAGCAGCGGACTAGCGCCCTTTCCTAATGAGCAGTTCTTC. Its protein is CASSGLAPFPNEQFF.

This clonotype was counted only a few times. The V gene is TRBV20-1, the J gene TRBJ2-1, with a weak D call TRBD1 (5 bases). The CDR3 covers 14 residues. Per the germline V gene, CDR1 is DFQATT and CDR2 is SNEGSKA (reference sequence). V was clipped by 5 bases and J by 5 bases, with 16 bases between them. The chain's CDR3 is CSAPNRRTHNEQFF. The CDR3 DNA is TGCAGTGCTCCGAATCGGCGGACACACAATGAGCAGTTCTTC.

This clonotype was detected many times. V usage is TRBV6-2 or TRBV6-3 and J usage is TRBJ2-2, with D maybe TRBD2 (5 bases). With 5 bases removed from V and 1 base from J, the gap between germline ends came to 11 bases. The CDR3 consists of 15 residues. Germline assignment: CDR1 MNHEY and CDR2 SVGEGT. The CDR3 protein is CASSPTRENTGELFF. The CDR3 DNA follows: TGTGCCAGCAGTCCTACTAGAGAGAACACCGGGGAGCTGTTTTTT.

V usage is TRBV7-2 and J usage is TRBJ1-5; D is possibly TRBD1 (5 bases). The CDR3 covers 15 residues. Trimming cost V 1 base and J 5 bases, with 12 bases left between them. CDR1 is SGHTA and CDR2 is FQGNSA in the germline V gene. The CDR3 DNA is TGTGCCAGCAGCTTAGAGGGCAGGGCTCATCAGCCCCAGCATTTT. This codes for CASSLEGRAHQPQHF.

At least ten counts were recorded for this clonotype. The rearrangement uses TRBV7-2 and TRBJ2-5; maybe TRBD2 (6 bases). Trimming took off 5 bases at V and 4 bases at J, with 14 bases between the two ends. Germline-derived CDR1 and CDR2 are SGHTA and FQGNSA. This CDR3 region has 14 residues. The chain's CDR3 is CASSRAEGLETQYF. For the CDR3, the DNA is TGTGCCAGCAGCCGAGCGGAGGGATTAGAGACCCAGTACTTC.

This clonotype has just a few counts. The J gene is TRBJ2-7, the V gene TRBV7-8; D might be TRBD1 (6 bases). CDR1 and CDR2 (germline): SGHVS, FQNEAQ. This CDR3 has 13 residues. V lost 5 bases to trimming and J lost 6 bases, with 14 bases between them. CDR3 sequence (DNA): TGTGCCAGCAGCAGGCAGGGGATCGGCGAGCAGTACTTC. It encodes CASSRQGIGEQYF.

The rearrangement joins TRBV4-3 to TRBJ2-7, with D maybe TRBD1 (6 bases). From germline, CDR1 is LGHNA and CDR2 YSLEER. V was pared by 0 bases and J by 3 bases, with 9 bases between. The CDR3 length is 14 residues. CDR3 nucleotides: TGCGCCAGCAGCCAAGATACAGGGTACTACGAGCAGTACTTC. Encoded protein: CASSQDTGYYEQYF.

V gene TRBV28 combines with J gene TRBJ1-2; 9 bases match TRBD1. Germline CDR1 is MDHEN and CDR2 is SYDVKM. Trimming took 1 base from V and 5 from J; bases not matched to a gene: 11. The CDR3 spans 17 residues. Written as DNA, the CDR3 is TGTGCCAGCAGTTTATTGCGGCCCGGGACAGGGAGGTATGGCTACACCTTC. This sequence encodes CASSLLRPGTGRYGYTF.

This clonotype occurred a few times. The rearrangement uses TRBV7-9 and TRBJ2-7; D is ambiguous. This CDR3 is 13 amino acids long. V lost 1 base and J 4 bases, leaving 8 bases between the germline ends. Per the germline V gene, CDR1 is SEHNR and CDR2 is FQNEAQ (reference sequence). The CDR3 is CASSLGSLYEQYF. Written as DNA, the CDR3 is TGTGCCAGCAGCTTAGGAAGCCTTTACGAGCAGTACTTC. Complete variable domain (other parts from reference TRBV7-9 and TRBJ2-7): DTGVSQNPRHKITKRGQNVTFRCDPISEHNRLYWYRQTLGQGPEFLTYFQNEAQLEKSRLLSDRFSAERPKGSFSTLEIQRTEQGDSAMYLCASSLGSLYEQYFGPGTRLTVT.

A few counts support this clonotype. The rearrangement uses TRBV7-8 and TRBJ2-7; D ambiguous. Germline CDR1 SGHVS, CDR2 FQNEAQ. The CDR3 is made up of 12 amino acids. Trimming took off 4 bases at V and 9 bases at J, with 13 bases between the two ends. Here the CDR3 reads CASSSTLEAQYF. The CDR3 nucleotides are TGTGCCAGCAGCTCTACGCTAGAGGCGCAGTACTTC.

The rearrangement links TRBV7-2 to TRBJ1-1; unclear D gene. The germline V gene has CDR1 SGHTA and CDR2 FQGNSA. The CDR3 has 14 residues. Trimming pared 5 bases from V and 1 base from J, leaving 11 bases between. CDR3: CASSPEVRNTEAFF. The DNA for the CDR3 is TGTGCCAGCAGCCCCGAAGTGAGGAACACTGAAGCTTTCTTT.